Shown below are 3 T cell receptor beta chains from a single sample sequenced in a study of vaccination and CD4 T cells after COVID-19. Treatment: approximately 10-day PBMC culture with coronavirus spike peptide pools or control peptides (ViraFEST assay). Sequencing of DNA taken from cultured CD4+ T cells relied on the Oncomine TCR Beta short-read assay. TCRdb analysed the PCR reads with MiXCR anew, one entry per CDR3 protein. The table has around 14,000 distinct CDR3 sequences, approximately 53% seen once; the top ten hold approximately 12%. Their antigens are not known. What was sequenced was CD4+ T cells from blood, cultured in vitro. The source of these receptors is a human donor who had recovered from COVID-19.

This chain joins TRBV5-1 and TRBJ2-5, with D possibly called TRBD1 or TRBD2 (5 bases each). V was pared by 3 bases and J by 0 bases, with 12 bases between. This CDR3 spans 15 amino acids. Germline assignment: CDR1 SGHRS and CDR2 YFSETQ. The CDR3 DNA follows: TGCGCCAGCAGCTACTCGGGACGGAACCAAGAGACCCAGTACTTC. This translates into CASSYSGRNQETQYF.

V and J are TRBV20-1 and TRBJ2-7, with TRBD1 identical over 7 bases. The length of the CDR3 is 13 residues. Germline V gives CDR1 DFQATT, CDR2 SNEGSKA (reference sequence). V was clipped by 2 bases and J by 2 bases; unmatched bases: 3. The chain's CDR3 is CSARSQGTYEQYF. In DNA, the CDR3 is TGCAGTGCTAGATCACAGGGGACCTACGAGCAGTACTTC.

The chain combines TRBV5-4 with TRBJ2-3; 10 positions agree with TRBD2. Germline trimming cut 1 base from V and 3 bases from J; bases unmatched to any gene: 8. This CDR3 has 17 amino acids. Germline-derived CDR1 and CDR2 are SGHNT and YYREEE (reference sequence). The CDR3 DNA is TGTGCCAGCAGCTTGTTACTAGCGGGGTTTTGGACAGATACGCAGTATTTT. Protein sequence: CASSLLLAGFWTDTQYF.